This TCR beta chain was documented in a study of T cells in narcolepsy. Study information: Donors had narcolepsy type 1 or type 2, or were healthy controls.

Whole-study results and caveats: Same-patient CSF and blood CD4+ T cell clonotypes included HCRT-specific and TRIB2-specific autoreactive ones. Blood of same and different patients, but not healthy controls, reportedly held recurring autoreactive clonotypes.

About this clone itself: Its antigen is not identified.

There are 18 residues in the CDR3. Libraries were prepared by immunoSEQ multiplex PCR; TCRdb keeps only in-frame clonotypes and omits some of them. Of under 2,500 clones listed, roughly 28% were seen once; the top ten hold about 20%. What was sequenced was cultured CD4+ T cells from cerebrospinal fluid. The sequence derives from a human donor with narcolepsy. The rearrangement links TRBV21-1 to TRBJ2-6; the table gives TRBD1 as D, unverified against the DNA. TRBV21-1 is marked as a pseudogene. CDR3 DNA: TGTGCCAGCAGAACAGCTCTGCTACAACAAAGTCGGGCCAACGTCCTGACTTTC. Translated: CASRTALLQQSRANVLTF.